One and the same sample provided the 9 T cell receptor beta chains below, sequenced in a study of CD8+ T cells in alopecia areata. Extraction of RNA preceded its reverse transcription into cDNA, which served as the sequencing template. Only in-frame clones appear in the TCRdb table, and some are missing; sequencing was by immunoSEQ multiplex PCR. The sample records over 200,000 clones, around 62% being singletons. Sample: CD4+ T cells sorted from blood, taken at week 0. Source of these receptors: a human donor with alopecia areata.

CDR3: CSVLGNSNQPQHF. In DNA, the CDR3 is TGCAGCGTTCTAGGAAATAGCAATCAGCCCCAGCATTTT. The V and J genes are TRBV29-1 and TRBJ1-5, with D hard to call. The V end lost 5 bases, the J end lost 0 bases, and 8 bases lay between the germline ends. This CDR3 has 13 amino acids. Germline V gene data show CDR1 as SQVTM and CDR2 as ANQGSEA.

This chain uses TRBV25-1 with TRBJ1-2; tentatively, D is TRBD1 (5 bases). V lost 6 bases to trimming and J lost 4 bases, with 9 bases between them. The CDR3 has 12 residues. From germline, CDR1 is MGHDK and CDR2 SYGVNS. CDR3 in DNA: TGTGCCAGCAGCGGGGACGTCTATGGCTACACCTTC. Translation gives CASSGDVYGYTF.

This clone was observed a single time. V and J are TRBV7-3 and TRBJ2-2; D is possibly TRBD1 or TRBD2 (5 bases each). Germline assignment: CDR1 SGHTA and CDR2 FQGTGA. Trimming shortened V by 2 bases and J by 0 bases, and 10 bases separated the two germline ends. The CDR3 totals 16 residues. CDR3 DNA sequence: TGTGCCAGCAGCTTATCCGGGACGTCGAACACCGGGGAGCTGTTTTTT. Residues: CASSLSGTSNTGELFF.

This rearrangement joins TRBV30 to TRBJ1-2; 9 bases match TRBD1. The CDR3 consists of 15 residues. Germline lookup yields CDR1 GTSNPN and CDR2 SVGIG (reference sequence). J was trimmed by 7 bases and V by 5 bases; bases with no gene match: 14. The CDR3 DNA is TGTGCCTGGGGCCGGGACAGGGCCCGGCGGGGTGGCTACACCTTC. The encoded protein is CAWGRDRARRGGYTF.

This chain uses TRBV6-1 with TRBJ2-5, with a weak D call TRBD2 (6 bases). The V gene lost 4 bases and the J gene lost 2 bases, with 11 bases spanning the gap. Germline values: CDR1 MNHNS, CDR2 SASEGT. This CDR3 has 14 residues. CDR3 sequence reads: CASSVPGLQETQYF. In DNA form, the CDR3 reads TGTGCCAGCAGTGTACCGGGACTTCAAGAGACCCAGTACTTC.

The rearrangement joins TRBV9 to TRBJ2-3; possibly TRBD2 for D (6 bases). CDR1 SGDLS and CDR2 YYNGEE come from the germline V gene. The V gene lost 3 bases and the J gene lost 2 bases, with 13 bases spanning the gap. This CDR3 is 15 amino acids long. The CDR3, as DNA: TGTGCCAGCAGCGACGAGGGACTCCCCACAGATACGCAGTATTTT. Translating gives CASSDEGLPTDTQYF.

Regarding this clone: The same CDR3 also results from other DNA sequences found in this sample. The V gene is TRBV5-4, the J gene TRBJ2-1, with 7 nucleotides matching TRBD2. Germline V CDR1 and CDR2: SGHNT, YYREEE (reference sequence). With V trimmed by 0 bases and J by 0 bases, 3 bases remained unmatched. The CDR3 contains 16 residues. DNA of the CDR3: TGTGCCAGCAGCTTGGGGGGCGGGAGCTCCTACAATGAGCAGTTCTTC. Protein product: CASSLGGGSSYNEQFF.

The chain employs TRBV7-9 and TRBJ1-6; 7 bases map to TRBD1. V shed 8 bases and J 10 bases; nucleotides not matched to a gene: 8. CDR1 SEHNR and CDR2 FQNEAQ come from the germline V gene (reference sequence). The CDR3 has 13 amino acids. The CDR3 region has the DNA TGTGCCAGCTCCCGGGACAGAAACTCACCCCTCCACTTT. This gives the protein CASSRDRNSPLHF.

The chain uses TRBV29-1 and TRBJ1-1; D is ambiguous. The V gene lost 4 bases and the J gene lost 1 base, with 16 bases spanning the gap. The CDR3 consists of 15 residues. Germline CDR1 SQVTM, CDR2 ANQGSEA. The CDR3 coding sequence is TGCAGCGTTGTGCCGGACCGACGACAGAACACTGAAGCTTTCTTT. Its protein product is CSVVPDRRQNTEAFF.